The present entry profiles one T cell receptor beta chain with its context. What it recognizes is unknown. Use of 60 Vbeta and 13 Jbeta primers characterized the PCR. TCRdb's table, derived via immunoSEQ multiplex PCR, lists solely in-frame clones and lacks some. The sample lists 190,000 or so clones, roughly 80% occurring once. Unmatched junction bases numbered 6, after V lost 5 bases and J lost 6 bases. This CDR3 comprises 14 residues. Germline-derived CDR1 and CDR2 are LNHDA and SQIVND (reference sequence). The sample is drawn from a study of cytomegalovirus exposure and HLA in healthy donors. Whole-study results and caveats: For most TCR beta V segments, an earlier analysis put the productive rate at about 87% or about 30% of the time.

Sequenced sample: PBMCs. The receptor was derived from a man aged 45-65 years in good health and CMV-seronegative. This sequence joins TRBV19 and TRBJ2-1, with 8 nucleotides matching TRBD2. DNA of the CDR3: TGTGCCAGTAGTTCACAGACTAGCGTCAATGAGCAGTTCTTC. Its protein is CASSSQTSVNEQFF.